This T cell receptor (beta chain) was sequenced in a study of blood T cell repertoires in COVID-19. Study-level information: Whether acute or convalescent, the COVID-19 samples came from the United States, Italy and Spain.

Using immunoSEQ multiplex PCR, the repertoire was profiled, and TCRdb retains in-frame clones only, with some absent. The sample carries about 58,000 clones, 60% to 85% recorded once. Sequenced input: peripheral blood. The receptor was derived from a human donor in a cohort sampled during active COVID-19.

CDR3 region: CASGELNTEAFF. The CDR3 bases are TGTGCCAGCGGGGAGCTGAACACTGAAGCTTTCTTT. The chain links TRBV6-5 to TRBJ1-1; no firm D call. The germline CDR1 and CDR2 sequences are MNHEY and SVGAGI. This CDR3 region has 12 residues. The V gene lost 8 bases and the J gene lost 0 bases, with 7 bases spanning the gap.